This T cell receptor beta chain was retrieved from a study of T cells in women clearing cervical HPV infection. As concerns this clone: The DNA ends 3 residues before the CDR3 does, and the rest of the CDR3 is filled in from the germline J gene.

All donors had a single incident cervical HPV16 infection, not prevalent. Looked up from germline, CDR1 is LNHDA and CDR2 is SQIVND (reference sequence). The CDR3 consists of 13 residues. Only in-frame clones appear in the TCRdb table, and some are missing; sequencing was by immunoSEQ multiplex PCR. This table lists 44,000 or so clones. The rearrangement links TRBV19 to TRBJ1-1; D unclear. Sample: blood buffy coat. This clonotype was obtained from a woman between 18 and 75 years old with a cervical HPV16 infection that either progressed to CIN3+ or cleared (not recorded which). The CDR3 loop is CASSTSSGSQAFF. Incomplete CDR3 DNA: TGTGCCAGTAGTACATCCTCCGGGTCCCAA.